The rows below give T cell receptor beta chains drawn from one sample of a study of blood T cell repertoires in COVID-19. Measured with immunoSEQ multiplex PCR; TCRdb has only the in-frame clones, and not every one. The sample lists hundreds of thousands of clones, about 90% seen once, with around 3% in the top ten. The material sequenced was peripheral blood. Source of these receptors: a young woman with COVID-19, enrolled during active disease. The conserved cysteine and the conserved F or W are not part of the CDR3 here. Each record gives: clone size, V gene, CDR3 protein. Some rows have no size entry. The others give once, few or many, or a class for an expanded clone.

size: NA
V: TRBV24-1
CDR3: ATMDRRNTIY

size: once
V: TRBV7-2
CDR3: ASSPTGGGEKLF

size: NA
V: TRBV7-9
CDR3: ASSLFRDSTYNEQF

size: NA
V: TRBV7-2
CDR3: ASSFDRGGMGTQY

size: NA
V: TRBV11-2
CDR3: ASGTRTGFSETQY

size: NA
V: TRBV10-3
CDR3: AIMSSGNTIY

size: NA
V: TRBV18
CDR3: ASSGTVGQPQH

size: NA
V: TRBV10-3
CDR3: ATSGDNSPLH

size: NA
V: TRBV7-2
CDR3: ASSRTGWEGYT

size: NA
V: TRBV7-8
CDR3: ASTPRGMVGLAVYNEQF

size: NA
V: TRBV28
CDR3: ASSVTEGVGYT

size: NA
V: TRBV7-6
CDR3: ASSLGEGQSTDTQY

size: NA
V: TRBV5-8
CDR3: ASSFAALGGYT

size: few
V: TRBV12-5
CDR3: ASGPPDRDNEQF

size: NA
V: TRBV6-5
CDR3: ASGDSSYNSPLH

size: NA
V: TRBV20-1
CDR3: SASQPGSYGYT

size: NA
V: TRBV7-8
CDR3: ASSTETGGNTEAF

size: NA
V: TRBV6-5
CDR3: ASSSGGWADTQY

size: NA
V: TRBV13
CDR3: ASSLFTGELF

size: NA
V: TRBV6-5
CDR3: ASSRTGGRDTQY

size: NA
V: TRBV5-6
CDR3: ASSSTVHPGNTIY

size: NA
V: TRBV6-2/TRBV6-3
CDR3: ASSYSSGWVASNIQY

size: NA
V: TRBV21-1
CDR3: ASSNRDTGGREAF

size: NA
V: TRBV11-3
CDR3: ASSLVDAVNTEAF

size: NA
V: TRBV7-9
CDR3: ASRRGQGNEQY

size: NA
V: TRBV19
CDR3: ASTLGLAGGVNEQF

size: NA
V: TRBV7-9
CDR3: ASSLYRVQETQY

size: NA
V: TRBV6-2/TRBV6-3
CDR3: ASSYSTGQQGAREKLF